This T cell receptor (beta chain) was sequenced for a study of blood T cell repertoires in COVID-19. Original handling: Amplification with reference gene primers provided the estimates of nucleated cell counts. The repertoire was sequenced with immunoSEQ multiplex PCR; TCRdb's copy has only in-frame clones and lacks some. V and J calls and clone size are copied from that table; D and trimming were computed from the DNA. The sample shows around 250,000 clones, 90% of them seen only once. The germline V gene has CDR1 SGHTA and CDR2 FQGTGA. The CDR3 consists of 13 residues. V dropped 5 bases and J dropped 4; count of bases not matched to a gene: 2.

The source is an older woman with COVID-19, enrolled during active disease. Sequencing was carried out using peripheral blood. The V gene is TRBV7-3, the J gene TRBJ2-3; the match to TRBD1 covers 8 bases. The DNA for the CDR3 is TGTGCCAGCAGCCAGGGGGCTTCAGATACGCAGTATTTT. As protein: CASSQGASDTQYF. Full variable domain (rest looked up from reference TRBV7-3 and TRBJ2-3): GAGVSQTPSNKVTEKGKYVELRCDPISGHTALYWYRQSLGQGPEFLIYFQGTGAADDSGLPNDRFFAVRPEGSVSTLKIQRTERGDSAVYLCASSQGASDTQYFGPGTRLTVL.